Presented here are 29 T cell receptor beta chains from one specimen sequenced in a study of blood T cell repertoires in COVID-19 (dated by TCRdb to 2020 to 2021). Library preparation employed the immunoSEQ multiplex PCR assay. TCRdb stores this immuneACCESS table with in-frame sequences only. Part of the clones is absent; in the studies checked, under half of the shortfall reflects unresolved V genes, and no reason is known for the rest. The table for this sample lists 30,000 to 35,000 clones; about 90% of them were counted only once. The leading ten clones occupy about 5% of the sample. The sequenced sample consisted of peripheral blood. These receptors all come from a woman aged 70-85 years with active COVID-19.

This chain uses TRBV4-1 with TRBJ1-5; TRBD1 matches at 8 bases. The junction had 7 bases not matched to a gene; V was cut back by 1 base and J by 2 bases. CDR3 length equals 17 residues. Germline assignment: CDR1 MGHRA and CDR2 YSYEKL. Here the CDR3 reads CASSQGRGRGRNQPQHF. CDR3 sequence (DNA): TGCGCCAGCAGCCAAGGCAGGGGGCGCGGGCGCAATCAGCCCCAGCATTTT.

CDR3 nucleotide sequence: TGTGCCAGCAGTAAGGGGGGGGCTTTGGAGACCCAGTACTTC. Protein sequence: CASSKGGALETQYF. J is TRBJ2-5 and V is TRBV7-6, with TRBD2 as a possible D gene (7 bases). Trimming removed 6 bases from V and 5 bases from J, with 16 bases in between. Germline V gene sequence: CDR1 SGHVS, CDR2 FNYEAQ. This CDR3 has 14 amino acids.

This clone was seen a few times. The chain is built from TRBV10-3 and TRBJ2-5; 10 nucleotides agree with TRBD2. The CDR3 totals 17 residues. Germline assignment: CDR1 ENHRY and CDR2 SYGVKD. V shed 6 bases and J 4 bases; nucleotides not matched to a gene: 14. CDR3 sequence: CAISLRAPSGGGETQYF. The CDR3 DNA follows: TGTGCCATCAGCCTGAGGGCACCGAGCGGGGGGGGAGAGACCCAGTACTTC.

The genes are TRBV10-3 and TRBJ2-3, with 7 positions matching TRBD1. CDR3 size: 15 residues. CDR1 ENHRY and CDR2 SYGVKD come from the germline V gene. With 3 bases clipped from V and 0 bases from J, the junction kept 3 bases outside the gene matches. The CDR3 nucleotides are TGTGCCATCAGTGAACAGGGGCGGAGCACAGATACGCAGTATTTT. Residues: CAISEQGRSTDTQYF.

The chain recombines TRBV9 with TRBJ1-2; 9 bases fit TRBD1. V trimming: 2 bases; J trimming: 5 bases; junction bases outside the gene matches: 4. Germline loops: CDR1 SGDLS, CDR2 YYNGEE. The CDR3 covers 14 residues. The CDR3 DNA sequence: TGTGCCAGCAGCGTGGGACAGGGAGAGTATGGCTACACCTTC. This gives the protein CASSVGQGEYGYTF.

The chain recombines TRBV12-3 or TRBV12-4 with TRBJ1-2; D may be TRBD1 (5 bases). The CDR3 is 12 residues long. V gave up 5 bases and J gave up 7 bases, with 11 bases separating them. This CDR3 is CASSARGTGYTF. In DNA form, the CDR3 reads TGTGCCAGCAGTGCCCGGGGGACTGGCTACACCTTC.

The gene calls are TRBV18 and TRBJ1-5; weak D call: TRBD1 (6 bases). Germline CDR1 reads KGHSH; CDR2 reads LQKENI. The V end was cut by 2 bases, the J end by 7 bases, with 12 bases between. The CDR3 length is 14 residues. CDR3 bases: TGTGCCAGCTCACCAACAGGGATAGGGCAGCCCCAGCATTTT. Its protein product is CASSPTGIGQPQHF. The full variable domain, completed using reference TRBV18 and TRBJ1-5, is NAGVMQNPRHLVRRRGQEARLRCSPMKGHSHVYWYRQLPEEGLKFMVYLQKENIIDESGMPKERFSAEFPKEGPSILRIQQVVRGDSAAYFCASSPTGIGQPQHFGDGTRLSIL.

This clone came up a few times. The rearrangement joins TRBV9 to TRBJ1-2; 8 bases match TRBD1. CDR3 length equals 15 residues. With 3 bases clipped from V and 0 bases from J, the junction kept 4 bases outside the gene matches. Germline V CDR1 and CDR2: SGDLS, YYNGEE. As DNA, the CDR3 is TGTGCCAGCAGCGGAGGACAGGGAGCTAACTATGGCTACACCTTC. Residues: CASSGGQGANYGYTF.

The chain uses TRBV19 and TRBJ2-1; possibly TRBD2 for D (6 bases). V was pared by 5 bases and J by 2 bases, with 10 bases between. Germline CDR1 is LNHDA and CDR2 is SQIVND (reference sequence). The CDR3 is 14 amino acids. The CDR3 is CASSPWTTYNEQFF. In DNA, the CDR3 is TGTGCCAGTAGTCCCTGGACTACCTACAATGAGCAGTTCTTC.

The gene calls are TRBV29-1 and TRBJ1-2, with 8 bases matching TRBD1. This CDR3 is 13 amino acids long. Germline V gene lookup returns CDR1 SQVTM and CDR2 ANQGSEA. With V trimmed by 6 bases and J by 0 bases, 3 bases remained unmatched. Here the CDR3 reads CSVRGQANYGYTF. The CDR3 DNA follows: TGCAGCGTCAGGGGACAGGCTAACTATGGCTACACCTTC. Filled out from reference TRBV29-1 and TRBJ1-2, the complete variable domain reads SAVISQKPSRDICQRGTSLTIQCQVDSQVTMMFWYRQQPGQSLTLIATANQGSEATYESGFVIDKFPISRPNLTFSTLTVSNMSPEDSSIYLCSVRGQANYGYTFGSGTRLTVV.

The chain couples TRBV15 to TRBJ2-5; 13 bases align to TRBD2. Per germline, CDR1 LNHNV and CDR2 YYDKDF (reference sequence). The CDR3 loop spans 16 amino acids. Trimming cost V 3 bases and J 2 bases; bases outside gene matches: 3. The CDR3 region is CATSSGLAGEQETQYF. The CDR3 nucleotides read TGTGCCACCAGCAGTGGACTAGCGGGGGAGCAAGAGACCCAGTACTTC.

The chain has TRBV9 and TRBJ1-6; a possible D gene is TRBD1 (5 bases). The CDR3 consists of 13 residues. V was clipped by 0 bases and J by 9 bases, with 7 bases between them. From germline, CDR1 is SGDLS and CDR2 YYNGEE. The CDR3 DNA reads as TGTGCCAGCAGCGTAGCAGGGATTTCACCCCTCCACTTT. Encoded protein: CASSVAGISPLHF. The full variable domain, its missing parts supplied by reference TRBV9 and TRBJ1-6, is DSGVTQTPKHLITATGQRVTLRCSPRSGDLSVYWYQQSLDQGLQFLIQYYNGEERAKGNILERFSAQQFPDLHSELNLSSLELGDSALYFCASSVAGISPLHFGNGTRLTVT.

A few counts support this clone. The rearrangement joins TRBV6-5 to TRBJ2-5; maybe TRBD2 (7 bases). The length of the CDR3 is 15 residues. CDR1 and CDR2 (germline): MNHEY, SVGAGI. V gave up 2 bases and J gave up 3 bases, with 13 bases separating them. The CDR3 nucleotides are TGTGCCAGCAGTTACGGGGGGGCCGCAAAAGAGACCCAGTACTTC. This translates into CASSYGGAAKETQYF.

CDR3 sequence: CASSIGGGEHEQYF. Written as DNA, the CDR3 is TGTGCCAGCAGTATCGGAGGGGGGGAGCACGAGCAGTACTTC. The V and J genes are TRBV28 and TRBJ2-7, with D possibly being TRBD2 (7 bases). Trimming took 5 bases from V and 5 from J, leaving 16 bases between them. Looked up from germline, CDR1 is MDHEN and CDR2 is SYDVKM. The CDR3 totals 14 residues. The whole variable domain, remainder taken from reference TRBV28 and TRBJ2-7, is DVKVTQSSRYLVKRTGEKVFLECVQDMDHENMFWYRQDPGLGLRLIYFSYDVKMKEKGDIPEGYSVSREKKERFSLILESASTNQTSMYLCASSIGGGEHEQYFGPGTRLTVT.

This chain joins TRBV27 and TRBJ1-1; 9 bases line up with TRBD1. CDR1 and CDR2 (germline): MNHEY, SMNVEV (reference sequence). After removal of 4 bases from V and 3 bases from J, the junction contained 3 bases not matched to a gene. The CDR3 sequence is 14 residues long. The CDR3 nucleotides read TGTGCCAGCAGTTGGGGACAGGGACACACTGAAGCTTTCTTT. Translation: CASSWGQGHTEAFF.

This clone has only a few counts. V usage is TRBV2 and J usage is TRBJ2-2; perhaps TRBD1 as D (6 bases). The CDR3 consists of 14 residues. Deletions cut 0 bases from V and 6 bases from J, with 8 bases between. Germline CDR1 SNHLY, CDR2 FYNNEI. CDR3 region: CASSEAGHPGELFF. DNA of the CDR3: TGTGCCAGCAGTGAAGCGGGACACCCCGGGGAGCTGTTTTTT.

V usage is TRBV18 and J usage is TRBJ2-3, with TRBD1 matching over 8 bases. Trimming cost V 4 bases and J 3 bases; bases outside gene matches: 3. CDR1 KGHSH and CDR2 LQKENI come from the germline V gene. The CDR3 is 14 amino acids. The CDR3 loop is CASSLDRGTDTQYF. CDR3 nucleotides: TGTGCCAGCTCACTCGACAGGGGTACAGATACGCAGTATTTT.

V and J are TRBV7-2 and TRBJ2-3, with D possibly being TRBD1 (6 bases). Trimming shortened V by 5 bases and J by 2 bases, and 11 bases separated the two germline ends. Germline lookup yields CDR1 SGHTA and CDR2 FQGNSA. The CDR3 length is 14 residues. The CDR3 DNA reads as TGTGCCAGCAGCCCGGACAGATTCACAGATACGCAGTATTTT. The encoded protein is CASSPDRFTDTQYF.

CDR3 region: CSVSSVVEGETQYF. The CDR3 DNA is TGCAGCGTTTCGTCGGTGGTCGAGGGTGAGACCCAGTACTTC. The V and J genes are TRBV29-1 and TRBJ2-5; D is possibly TRBD2 (5 bases). Trimming shortened V by 5 bases and J by 5 bases, and 18 bases separated the two germline ends. The germline gives CDR1 SQVTM, CDR2 ANQGSEA. This CDR3 is built from 14 residues. The variable domain in full, with the rest retrieved from reference TRBV29-1 and TRBJ2-5, is SAVISQKPSRDICQRGTSLTIQCQVDSQVTMMFWYRQQPGQSLTLIATANQGSEATYESGFVIDKFPISRPNLTFSTLTVSNMSPEDSSIYLCSVSSVVEGETQYFGPGTRLLVL.

This rearrangement joins TRBV4-3 to TRBJ1-6; D perhaps matches TRBD1 (5 bases). From germline, CDR1 is LGHNA and CDR2 YSLEER. V lost 0 bases to trimming and J lost 8 bases, with 20 bases between them. The CDR3 spans 18 residues. CDR3 loop: CASSQDPKGYDTHSPLHF. The CDR3 nucleotides are TGCGCCAGCAGCCAAGACCCCAAGGGGTACGACACTCATTCACCCCTCCACTTT.

This sequence joins TRBV24-1 and TRBJ2-2; a weak D match, TRBD2 (7 bases). CDR1 and CDR2 (germline): KGHDR, SFDVKD. The CDR3 has 16 amino acids. V was shortened by 0 bases and J by 4 bases, with 11 bases between the two germline ends. The CDR3: CATSDLAGARTGELFF. CDR3 in DNA: TGTGCCACCAGTGATTTGGCGGGGGCGCGCACCGGGGAGCTGTTTTTT.

In this sample, this clone turned up once. V gene TRBV5-8 combines with J gene TRBJ2-2; D possibly corresponds to TRBD1 (6 bases). This CDR3 is 17 amino acids long. V dropped 4 bases and J dropped 2 bases, with 18 bases sitting between them. The V gene's germline CDR1 is SGHTS and CDR2 YDEGEE. The DNA for the CDR3 is TGTGCCAGCAGCCCCGGCAGGGGTCGGTTCAACACCGGGGAGCTGTTTTTT. Its translation is CASSPGRGRFNTGELFF.

The CDR3, as DNA: TGTGCCAGCAGTGAGCTAGCGGGGGCCACCTACGAGCAGTACTTC. This codes for CASSELAGATYEQYF. J is TRBJ2-7 and V is TRBV6-2 or TRBV6-3; 10 nucleotides align to TRBD2. The V gene's germline CDR1 is MNHEY and CDR2 SVGEGT. The V gene end was trimmed by 5 bases and the J gene end by 2 bases; junction bases not matched to a gene: 6. This CDR3 has 15 residues.

The V call is TRBV7-2, the J call TRBJ2-5, with a weak D call TRBD2 (6 bases). V dropped 1 base and J dropped 3 bases, with 9 bases sitting between them. CDR1 and CDR2 from the germline V gene are SGHTA and FQGNSA. The CDR3 runs 14 residues. In nucleotides, the CDR3 is TGTGCCAGCAGCTTAGGTTGGGGGGAAGAGACCCAGTACTTC. This sequence encodes CASSLGWGEETQYF. Together with reference TRBV7-2 and TRBJ2-5, the CDR3 gives the full variable domain: GAGVSQSPSNKVTEKGKDVELRCDPISGHTALYWYRQSLGQGLEFLIYFQGNSAPDKSGLPSDRFSAERTGGSVSTLTIQRTQQEDSAVYLCASSLGWGEETQYFGPGTRLLVL.

The V gene is TRBV7-4, the J gene TRBJ1-5; 8 bases map to TRBD1. The CDR3 is 15 residues long. Trimming removed 5 bases from V and 2 bases from J; junction bases left unmatched: 5. The germline gives CDR1 SGHVT, CDR2 SQSDAQ. The CDR3 region is CASSQDREGNQPQHF. DNA for the CDR3: TGTGCCAGCAGCCAGGACAGGGAGGGCAATCAGCCCCAGCATTTT.

The gene calls are TRBV5-1 and TRBJ2-1, with 7 bases matching TRBD2. Germline CDR1 SGHRS, CDR2 YFSETQ. CDR3 length: 14 amino acids. V dropped 4 bases and J dropped 7; count of bases not matched to a gene: 8. The CDR3 DNA reads as TGCGCCAGCAGCACCCTTTTCGGGGGGAATGAGCAGTTCTTC. It is translated as CASSTLFGGNEQFF.

The CDR3 protein is CASSSTSGFSYEQYF. The CDR3 nucleotides read TGTGCCAGCTCGTCGACTAGCGGCTTTTCCTACGAGCAGTACTTC. This rearrangement joins TRBV5-4 to TRBJ2-7; 9 bases fit TRBD2. With V trimmed by 7 bases and J by 1 base, 9 bases remained unmatched. Germline values: CDR1 SGHNT, CDR2 YYREEE (reference sequence). The CDR3 runs to 15 residues.

The genes are TRBV6-1 and TRBJ2-7; no definite D call. The V gene lost 3 bases and the J gene lost 2 bases, with 11 bases spanning the gap. The CDR3 length is 14 residues. Germline V gene data show CDR1 as MNHNS and CDR2 as SASEGT. The CDR3 DNA is TGTGCCAGCAGTGAGGGCTTTTATACCTACGAGCAGTACTTC. Translated, it gives CASSEGFYTYEQYF.

This clone showed up just once. The chain carries TRBV7-2 and TRBJ1-1; D is unclear. This CDR3 contains 14 residues. The V gene's germline CDR1 is SGHTA and CDR2 FQGNSA. V lost 3 bases and J lost 4, with 12 bases in between. As DNA, the CDR3 is TGTGCCAGCAGCTTGCAGGACGGGAGCACTGAAGCTTTCTTT. Translated, it gives CASSLQDGSTEAFF.